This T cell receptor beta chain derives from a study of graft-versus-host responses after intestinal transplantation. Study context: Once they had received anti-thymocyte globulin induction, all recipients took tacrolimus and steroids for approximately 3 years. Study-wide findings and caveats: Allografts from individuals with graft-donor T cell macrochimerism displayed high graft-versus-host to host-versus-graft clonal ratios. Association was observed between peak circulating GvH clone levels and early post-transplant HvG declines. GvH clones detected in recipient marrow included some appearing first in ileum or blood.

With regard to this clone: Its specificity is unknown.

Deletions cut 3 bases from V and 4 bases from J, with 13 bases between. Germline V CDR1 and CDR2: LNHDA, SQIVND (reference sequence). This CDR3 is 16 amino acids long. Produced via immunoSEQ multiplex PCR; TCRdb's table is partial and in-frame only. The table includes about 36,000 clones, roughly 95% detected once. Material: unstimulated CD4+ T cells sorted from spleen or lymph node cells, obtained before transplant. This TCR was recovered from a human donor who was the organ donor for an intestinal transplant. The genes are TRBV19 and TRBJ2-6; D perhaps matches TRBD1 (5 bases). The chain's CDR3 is CASSMQGVTGANVLTF. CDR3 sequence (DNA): TGTGCCAGTAGTATGCAGGGCGTTACCGGGGCCAACGTCCTGACTTTC.